Listed here is a single T cell receptor (beta chain). Its antigen remains unknown. These data are taken from a study of immune evolution from preneoplasia to lung adenocarcinoma. Study-level points and caveats: Later-stage lesions appeared to have more T cells, more diversity, less clonality. Top clone frequencies peaked in normal lung, apparently declining through invasive adenocarcinoma. T cell clonality was higher in KRAS-mutant than EGFR-mutant or wild-type nodules.

Each case's diagnosis was confirmed by two pathologists on H&E. This CDR3 is built from 13 residues. V shed 8 bases and J 3 bases; nucleotides not matched to a gene: 3. The V gene's germline CDR1 is LGHNA and CDR2 YNFKEQ. Produced via immunoSEQ multiplex PCR; TCRdb's table is partial and in-frame only. The sample has about 12,000 clones; 85% are singletons. The chain couples TRBV4-2 to TRBJ1-5; 8 nucleotides match TRBD1. This receptor was identified in a person aged 50-75 years with lung adenocarcinoma. The specimen was FFPE tissue from an adenomatous hyperplasia lung lesion. Stated subset: atypical adenomatous hyperplasia (AAH), lung preneoplasia. Here the CDR3 DNA reads TGTGCCAGCGGACAGGGCTTCAATCAGCCCCAGCATTTT. Translated, it gives CASGQGFNQPQHF.